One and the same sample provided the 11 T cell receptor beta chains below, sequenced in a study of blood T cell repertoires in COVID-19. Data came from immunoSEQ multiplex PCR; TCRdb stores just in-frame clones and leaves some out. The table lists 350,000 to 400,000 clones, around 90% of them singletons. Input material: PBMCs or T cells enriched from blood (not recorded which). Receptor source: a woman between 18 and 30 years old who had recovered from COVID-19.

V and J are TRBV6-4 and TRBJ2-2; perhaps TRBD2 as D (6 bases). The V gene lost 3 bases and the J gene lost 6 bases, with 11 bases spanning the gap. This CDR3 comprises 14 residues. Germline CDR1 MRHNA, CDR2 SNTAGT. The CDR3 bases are TGTGCCAGCAGTGAATCGGGGGTACCCGGGGAGCTGTTTTTT. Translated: CASSESGVPGELFF.

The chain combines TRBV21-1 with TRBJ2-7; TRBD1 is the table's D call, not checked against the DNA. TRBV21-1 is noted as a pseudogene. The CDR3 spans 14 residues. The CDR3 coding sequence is TGTGCCAGCAGCAAAGGACAGGTTGTTAGTAGACAGTACTTC. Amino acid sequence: CASSKGQVVSRQYF.

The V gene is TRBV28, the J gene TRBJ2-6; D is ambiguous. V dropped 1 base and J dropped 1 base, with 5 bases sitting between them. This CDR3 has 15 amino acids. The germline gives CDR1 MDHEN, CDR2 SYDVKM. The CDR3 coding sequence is TGTGCCAGCAGTTTATTATATTCTGGGGCCAACGTCCTGACTTTC. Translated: CASSLLYSGANVLTF.

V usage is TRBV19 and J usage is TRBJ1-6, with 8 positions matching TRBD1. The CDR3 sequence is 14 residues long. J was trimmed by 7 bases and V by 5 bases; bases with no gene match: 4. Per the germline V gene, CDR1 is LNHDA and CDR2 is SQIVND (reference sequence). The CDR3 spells CASSYAGGNSPLHF. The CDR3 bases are TGTGCCAGTAGTTACGCAGGGGGCAATTCACCCCTCCACTTT.

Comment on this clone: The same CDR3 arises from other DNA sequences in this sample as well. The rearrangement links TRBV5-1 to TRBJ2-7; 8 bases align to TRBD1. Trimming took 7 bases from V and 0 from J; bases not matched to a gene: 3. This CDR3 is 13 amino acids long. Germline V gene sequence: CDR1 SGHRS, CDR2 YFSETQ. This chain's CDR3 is CASSGTGSYEQYF. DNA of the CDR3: TGCGCCAGCTCCGGGACAGGCTCCTACGAGCAGTACTTC.

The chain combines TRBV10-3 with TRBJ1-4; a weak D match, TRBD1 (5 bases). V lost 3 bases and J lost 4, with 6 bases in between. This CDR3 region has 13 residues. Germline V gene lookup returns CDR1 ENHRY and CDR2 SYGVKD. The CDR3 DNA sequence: TGTGCCATCAGTGAAGACAGTAATGAAAAACTGTTTTTT. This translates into CAISEDSNEKLFF.

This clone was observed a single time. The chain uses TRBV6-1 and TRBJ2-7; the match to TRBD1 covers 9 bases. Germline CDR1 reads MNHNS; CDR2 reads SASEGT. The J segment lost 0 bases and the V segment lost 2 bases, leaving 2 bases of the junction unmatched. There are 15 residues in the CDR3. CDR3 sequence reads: CASSETGGGSYEQYF. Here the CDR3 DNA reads TGTGCCAGCAGTGAAACAGGGGGCGGCTCCTACGAGCAGTACTTC.

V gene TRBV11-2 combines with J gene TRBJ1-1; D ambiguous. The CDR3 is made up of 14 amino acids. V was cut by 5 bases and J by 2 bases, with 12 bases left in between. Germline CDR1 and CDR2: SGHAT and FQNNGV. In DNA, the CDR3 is TGTGCCAGCAGCCCTTTGACTTTCAACACTGAAGCTTTCTTT. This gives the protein CASSPLTFNTEAFF.

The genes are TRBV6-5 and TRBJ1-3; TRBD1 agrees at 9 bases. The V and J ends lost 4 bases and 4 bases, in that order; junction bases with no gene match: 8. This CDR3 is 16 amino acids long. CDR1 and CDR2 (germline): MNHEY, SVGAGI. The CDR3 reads CASSSGTGTSGNTIYF. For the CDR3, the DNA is TGTGCCAGCAGTTCTGGGACAGGGACTTCCGGAAACACCATATATTTT.

The chain's CDR3 is CASSLGGGGHTGELFF. DNA for the CDR3: TGTGCCAGCAGCTTGGGAGGGGGCGGACACACCGGGGAGCTGTTTTTT. The J gene is TRBJ2-2, the V gene TRBV5-6; TRBD1 matches 7 bases. The CDR3 contains 16 residues. The junction had 5 bases not matched to a gene; V was cut back by 0 bases and J by 3 bases. Per germline, CDR1 SGHDT and CDR2 YYEEEE.

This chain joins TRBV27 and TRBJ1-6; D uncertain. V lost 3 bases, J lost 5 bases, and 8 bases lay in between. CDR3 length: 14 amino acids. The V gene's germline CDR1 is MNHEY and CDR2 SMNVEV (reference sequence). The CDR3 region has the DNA TGTGCCAGCAGTTTTTGGCAGGATAATTCACCCCTCCACTTT. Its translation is CASSFWQDNSPLHF.